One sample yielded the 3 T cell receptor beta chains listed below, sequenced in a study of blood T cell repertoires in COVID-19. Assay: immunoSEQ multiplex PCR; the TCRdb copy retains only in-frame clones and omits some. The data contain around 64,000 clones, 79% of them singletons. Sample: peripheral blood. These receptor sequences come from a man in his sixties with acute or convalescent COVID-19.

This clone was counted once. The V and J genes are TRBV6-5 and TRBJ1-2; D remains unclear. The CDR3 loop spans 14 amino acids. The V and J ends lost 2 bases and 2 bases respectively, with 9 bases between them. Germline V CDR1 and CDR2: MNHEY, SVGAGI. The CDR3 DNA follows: TGTGCCAGCAGTTACCACGACACCAACTATGGCTACACCTTC. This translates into CASSYHDTNYGYTF.

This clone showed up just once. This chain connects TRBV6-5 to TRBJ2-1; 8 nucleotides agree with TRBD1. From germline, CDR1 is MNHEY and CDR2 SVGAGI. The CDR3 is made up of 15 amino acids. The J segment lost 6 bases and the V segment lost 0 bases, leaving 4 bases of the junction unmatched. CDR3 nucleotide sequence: TGTGCCAGCAGTTACTCGGGACAGGTGCTCAATGAGCAGTTCTTC. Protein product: CASSYSGQVLNEQFF.

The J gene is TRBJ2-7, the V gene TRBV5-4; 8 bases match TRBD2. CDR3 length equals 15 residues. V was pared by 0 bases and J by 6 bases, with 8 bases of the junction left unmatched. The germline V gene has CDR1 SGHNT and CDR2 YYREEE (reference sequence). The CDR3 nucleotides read TGTGCCAGCAGCTTGGTTAGCGGGGAAAGGTTCGAGCAGTACTTC. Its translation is CASSLVSGERFEQYF.